Below, 10 T cell receptor beta chains from the same sample are listed, as sequenced in a study of cytomegalovirus exposure and HLA in healthy donors. The PCR made use of 60 Vbeta and 13 Jbeta primers. TCRdb keeps only in-frame clones here, not all; method: immunoSEQ multiplex PCR. The sample contains 100,000 to 150,000 clones, more than 60% of which appear only once. Material: PBMCs. The receptors stem from a woman aged 55-69 years in good health and CMV-seropositive.

The rearrangement uses TRBV7-6 and TRBJ1-3; TRBD1 might be the D (5 bases). V dropped 4 bases and J dropped 0 bases, with 10 bases sitting between them. Per the germline V gene, CDR1 is SGHVS and CDR2 is FNYEAQ. This CDR3 region has 15 residues. CDR3 amino acids: CASSSRTSSGNTIYF. CDR3 bases: TGTGCCAGCAGCTCACGGACAAGCTCTGGAAACACCATATATTTT.

A single count supports this clone. J is TRBJ1-1 and V is TRBV6-6; 9 bases match TRBD1. Germline CDR1 is MNHNY and CDR2 is SVGAGI (reference sequence). The CDR3 has 15 amino acids. The trim removed 6 bases at V and 1 base at J, leaving 6 bases unmatched. The CDR3 DNA sequence: TGTGCCAGCAGGAAAACAGGGGGCCCGAACACTGAAGCTTTCTTT. Protein sequence: CASRKTGGPNTEAFF.

The chain recombines TRBV18 with TRBJ1-5, with 11 nucleotides matching TRBD1. The CDR3 sequence is 14 residues long. The V gene's germline CDR1 is KGHSH and CDR2 LQKENI. The junction had 3 bases not matched to a gene; V was cut back by 4 bases and J by 7 bases. Here the CDR3 DNA reads TGTGCCAGCTCACGGGGACAGGGGGACCAGCCCCAGCATTTT. It translates to CASSRGQGDQPQHF.

The table lists this clone with a count of one. The chain recombines TRBV19 with TRBJ2-1; D is ambiguous. The V end lost 6 bases, the J end lost 1 base, and 10 bases lay between the germline ends. Germline V CDR1 and CDR2: LNHDA, SQIVND (reference sequence). CDR3 length equals 14 residues. CDR3 loop: CASRVWASYNEQFF. The CDR3 DNA is TGTGCCAGTAGAGTGTGGGCTTCCTACAATGAGCAGTTCTTC.

This clone was counted once. This rearrangement joins TRBV4-1 to TRBJ2-2; 8 nucleotides agree with TRBD1. This CDR3 region has 16 residues. Looked up from germline, CDR1 is MGHRA and CDR2 is YSYEKL. J was trimmed by 7 bases and V by 4 bases; bases with no gene match: 11. Here the CDR3 reads CASSPIPGQAVGELFF. The CDR3 DNA reads as TGCGCCAGCAGCCCGATTCCGGGACAGGCGGTCGGGGAGCTGTTTTTT.

This rearrangement joins TRBV5-1 to TRBJ2-7; D is uncertain. This CDR3 region has 14 residues. The V end was cut by 0 bases, the J end by 0 bases, with 7 bases between. Germline lookup yields CDR1 SGHRS and CDR2 YFSETQ. The CDR3 is CASSLDRSSYEQYF. DNA of the CDR3: TGCGCCAGCAGCTTGGACCGTAGCTCCTACGAGCAGTACTTC.

CDR3 sequence reads: CASSQVRGGGGNEQFF. The CDR3 DNA reads TGTGCCAGCAGCCAAGTGCGGGGGGGTGGCGGGAATGAGCAGTTCTTC. The rearrangement uses TRBV4-2 and TRBJ2-1, with 9 bases matching TRBD2. CDR1 and CDR2 (germline): LGHNA, YNFKEQ. J lost 7 bases, V lost 1 base, and 8 bases had no gene match. CDR3 length equals 16 residues.

The genes are TRBV4-2 and TRBJ1-4, with TRBD1 matching 8 bases. CDR1 and CDR2 from the germline V gene are LGHNA and YNFKEQ. This CDR3 is 18 amino acids long. V gave up 1 base and J gave up 8 bases; unmatched junction bases: 15. CDR3 DNA sequence: TGTGCCAGCAGCCAAGGAAGACAGGGGCTGGGGGTGCACGAAAAACTGTTTTTT. Amino acid sequence: CASSQGRQGLGVHEKLFF.

The J gene is TRBJ2-1, the V gene TRBV20-1; D possibly corresponds to TRBD2 (6 bases). V shed 2 bases and J shed 16 bases, with 15 bases lying between them. The CDR3 sequence is 11 residues long. Germline V gives CDR1 DFQATT, CDR2 SNEGSKA (reference sequence). CDR3 coding DNA: TGCAGTGCTAGACCGGGAGTAGGGGTTTTCTTC. Its protein is CSARPGVGVFF.

J is TRBJ1-5 and V is TRBV19; 9 bases fit TRBD1. The CDR3 has 15 amino acids. Trimming at V came to 3 bases and at J to 2 bases, leaving 2 bases not matched to a gene. Germline assignment: CDR1 LNHDA and CDR2 SQIVND (reference sequence). The CDR3: CASSIRDRGNQPQHF. The CDR3 coding sequence is TGTGCCAGTAGTATCCGGGACAGGGGCAATCAGCCCCAGCATTTT.